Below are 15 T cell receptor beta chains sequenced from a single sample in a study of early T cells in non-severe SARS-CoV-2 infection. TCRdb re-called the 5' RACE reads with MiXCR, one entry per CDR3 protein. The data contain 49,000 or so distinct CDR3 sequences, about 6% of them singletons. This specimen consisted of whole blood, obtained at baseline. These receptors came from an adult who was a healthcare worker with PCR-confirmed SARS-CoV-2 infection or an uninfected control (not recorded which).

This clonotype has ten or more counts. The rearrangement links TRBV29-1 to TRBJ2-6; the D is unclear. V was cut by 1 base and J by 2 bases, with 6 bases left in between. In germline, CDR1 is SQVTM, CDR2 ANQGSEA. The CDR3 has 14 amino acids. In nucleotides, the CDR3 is TGCAGCGTTGAAGTGTCTACTGGGGCCAACGTCCTGACTTTC. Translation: CSVEVSTGANVLTF.

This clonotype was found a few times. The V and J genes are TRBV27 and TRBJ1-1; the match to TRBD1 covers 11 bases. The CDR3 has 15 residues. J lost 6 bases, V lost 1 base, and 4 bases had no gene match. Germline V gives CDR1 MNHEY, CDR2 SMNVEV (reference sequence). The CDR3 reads CASSLFGQGASEAFF. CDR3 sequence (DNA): TGTGCCAGCAGTTTATTTGGACAGGGGGCTTCTGAAGCTTTCTTT.

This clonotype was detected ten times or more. In DNA, the CDR3 is TGTGCCAGCAGACCCCTTAGGACGGATAACTATGGCTACACCTTC. Translated: CASRPLRTDNYGYTF. The chain has TRBV7-8 and TRBJ1-2; D call uncertain. The CDR3 length is 15 residues. Germline V gives CDR1 SGHVS, CDR2 FQNEAQ. Trimming removed 6 bases at V and 1 base at J, with 15 bases between.

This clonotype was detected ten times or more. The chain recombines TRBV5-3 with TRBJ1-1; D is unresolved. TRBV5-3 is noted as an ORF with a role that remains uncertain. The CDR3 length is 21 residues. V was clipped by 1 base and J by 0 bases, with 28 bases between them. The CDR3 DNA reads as TGTGCCAGAAGCTTGAACTTTTTGACCTCCGGGGTCCGGATCCTGAACACTGAAGCTTTCTTT. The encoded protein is CARSLNFLTSGVRILNTEAFF.

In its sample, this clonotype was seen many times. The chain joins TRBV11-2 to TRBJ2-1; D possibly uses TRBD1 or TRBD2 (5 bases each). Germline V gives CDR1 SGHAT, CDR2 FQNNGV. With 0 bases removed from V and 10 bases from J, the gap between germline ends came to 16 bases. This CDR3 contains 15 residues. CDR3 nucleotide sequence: TGTGCCAGCAGCTTAGAGGTCATGAGGGGCAACGAGCAGTTCTTC. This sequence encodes CASSLEVMRGNEQFF.

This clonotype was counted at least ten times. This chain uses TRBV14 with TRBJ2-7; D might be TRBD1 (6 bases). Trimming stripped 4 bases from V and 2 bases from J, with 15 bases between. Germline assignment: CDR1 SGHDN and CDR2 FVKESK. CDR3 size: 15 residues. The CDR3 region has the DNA TGTGCCAGCAGCCCTACCGAGACAGGAGCCTACGAGCAGTACTTC. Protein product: CASSPTETGAYEQYF.

The CDR3 DNA reads as TGTGCCAGCAGCGCTGGACAGGGAAGGGTCACTGAAGCTTTCTTT. Translating it yields CASSAGQGRVTEAFF. The chain recombines TRBV11-2 with TRBJ1-1; 8 nucleotides align to TRBD1. CDR1 SGHAT and CDR2 FQNNGV come from the germline V gene. The CDR3 extends over 15 amino acids. V lost 5 bases and J lost 4; bases outside the gene matches: 9.

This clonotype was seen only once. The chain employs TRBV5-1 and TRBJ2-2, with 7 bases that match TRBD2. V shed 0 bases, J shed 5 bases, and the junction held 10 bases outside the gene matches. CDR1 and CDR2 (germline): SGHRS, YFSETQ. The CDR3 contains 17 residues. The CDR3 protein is CASSLATGGLLTGELFF. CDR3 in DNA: TGCGCCAGCAGCTTGGCCACGGGGGGATTGTTGACCGGGGAGCTGTTTTTT.

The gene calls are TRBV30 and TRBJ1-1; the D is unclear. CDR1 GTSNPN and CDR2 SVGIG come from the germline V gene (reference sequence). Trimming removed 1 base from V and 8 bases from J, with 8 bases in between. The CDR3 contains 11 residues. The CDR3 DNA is TGTGCCTGGAGTGGCCACGGGGAAGCTTTCTTT. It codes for CAWSGHGEAFF. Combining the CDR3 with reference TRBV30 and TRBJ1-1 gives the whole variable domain SQTIHQWPATLVQPVGSPLSLECTVEGTSNPNLYWYRQAAGRGLQLLFYSVGIGQISSEVPQNLSASRPQDRQFILSSKKLLLSDSGFYLCAWSGHGEAFFGQGTRLTVV.

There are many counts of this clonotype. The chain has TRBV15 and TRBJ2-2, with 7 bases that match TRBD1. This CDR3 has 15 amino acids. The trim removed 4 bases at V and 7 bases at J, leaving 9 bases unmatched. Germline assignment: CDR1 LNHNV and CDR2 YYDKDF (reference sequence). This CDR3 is CATSIRKTGIGELFF. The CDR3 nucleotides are TGTGCCACCAGCATCCGGAAGACAGGGATCGGGGAGCTGTTTTTT.

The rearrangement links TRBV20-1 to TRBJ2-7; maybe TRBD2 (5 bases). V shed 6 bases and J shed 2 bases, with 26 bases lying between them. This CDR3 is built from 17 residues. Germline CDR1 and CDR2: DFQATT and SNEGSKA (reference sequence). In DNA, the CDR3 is TGCAGTGCCCAGAGGCCCCAGCTGCGGGCCAACGCCTACGAGCAGTACTTC. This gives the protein CSAQRPQLRANAYEQYF.

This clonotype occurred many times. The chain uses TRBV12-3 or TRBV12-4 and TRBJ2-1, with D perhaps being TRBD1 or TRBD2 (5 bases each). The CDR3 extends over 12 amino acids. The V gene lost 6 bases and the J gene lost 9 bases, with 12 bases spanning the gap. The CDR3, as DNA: TGTGCCAGCAGCCTATGGGACCGTGAGCAGTTCTTC. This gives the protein CASSLWDREQFF.

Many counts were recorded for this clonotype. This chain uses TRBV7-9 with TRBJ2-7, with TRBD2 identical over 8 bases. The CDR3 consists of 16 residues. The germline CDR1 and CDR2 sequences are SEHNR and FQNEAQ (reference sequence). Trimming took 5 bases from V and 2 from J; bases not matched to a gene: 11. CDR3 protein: CASSRGGPLRAYEQYF. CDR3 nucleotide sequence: TGTGCCAGCAGCCGGGGGGGACCTTTAAGGGCCTACGAGCAGTACTTC. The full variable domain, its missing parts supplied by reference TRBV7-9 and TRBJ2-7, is DTGVSQNPRHKITKRGQNVTFRCDPISEHNRLYWYRQTLGQGPEFLTYFQNEAQLEKSRLLSDRFSAERPKGSFSTLEIQRTEQGDSAMYLCASSRGGPLRAYEQYFGPGTRLTVT.

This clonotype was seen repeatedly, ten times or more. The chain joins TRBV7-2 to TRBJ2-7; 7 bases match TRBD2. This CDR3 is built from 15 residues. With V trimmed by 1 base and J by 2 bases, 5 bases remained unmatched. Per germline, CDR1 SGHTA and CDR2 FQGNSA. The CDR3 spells CASSLVGGATYEQYF. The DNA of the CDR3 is TGTGCCAGCAGCTTAGTGGGAGGGGCGACCTACGAGCAGTACTTC.

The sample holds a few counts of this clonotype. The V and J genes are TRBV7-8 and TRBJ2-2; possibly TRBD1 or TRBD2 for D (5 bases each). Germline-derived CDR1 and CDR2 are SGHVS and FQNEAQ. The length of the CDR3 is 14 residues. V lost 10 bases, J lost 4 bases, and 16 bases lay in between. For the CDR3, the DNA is TGTGCCACCGACTGGGGGTCCGGCACCGGGGAGCTGTTTTTT. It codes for CATDWGSGTGELFF.